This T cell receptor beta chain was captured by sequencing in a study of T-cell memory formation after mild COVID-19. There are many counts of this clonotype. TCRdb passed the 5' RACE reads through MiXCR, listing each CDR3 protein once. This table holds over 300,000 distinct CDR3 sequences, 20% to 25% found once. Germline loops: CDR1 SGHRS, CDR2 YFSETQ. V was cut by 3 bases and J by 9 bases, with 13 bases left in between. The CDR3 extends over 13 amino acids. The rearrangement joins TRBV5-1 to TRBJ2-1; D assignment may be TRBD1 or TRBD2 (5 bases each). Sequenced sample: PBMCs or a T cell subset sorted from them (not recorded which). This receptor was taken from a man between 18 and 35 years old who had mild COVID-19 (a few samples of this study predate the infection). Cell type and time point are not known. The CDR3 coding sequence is TGCGCCAGCAGCTCCCGGGGCTATGGTGAGCAGTTCTTC. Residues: CASSSRGYGEQFF.